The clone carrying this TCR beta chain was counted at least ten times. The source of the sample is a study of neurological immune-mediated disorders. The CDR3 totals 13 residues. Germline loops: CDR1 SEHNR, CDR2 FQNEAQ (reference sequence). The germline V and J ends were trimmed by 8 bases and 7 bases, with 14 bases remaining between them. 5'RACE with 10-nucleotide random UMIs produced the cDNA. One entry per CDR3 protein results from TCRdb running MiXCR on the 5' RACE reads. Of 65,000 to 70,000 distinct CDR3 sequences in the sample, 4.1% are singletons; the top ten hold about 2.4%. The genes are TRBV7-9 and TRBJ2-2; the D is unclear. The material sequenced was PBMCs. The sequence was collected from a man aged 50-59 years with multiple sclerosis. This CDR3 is CASSTESGGELFF. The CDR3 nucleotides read TGTGCCAGCTCAACCGAGAGTGGCGGGGAGCTGTTTTTT.